The rows below give T cell receptor beta chains drawn from one sample of a study of T cells after yellow fever vaccination. One entry per CDR3 protein, called by TCRdb with MiXCR from the 5' RACE reads. The sample includes more than 450,000 distinct CDR3 sequences, around a fifth of them seen just once. Material: PBMCs, obtained 21 days after the first yellow fever vaccination. The origin of the receptors is a man between 18 and 29 years old who received the YFV17D yellow fever vaccine. The CDR3 runs from the conserved cysteine through the conserved F or W. The D gene is left open where the match is weak. Clone size appears in some rows only: once, few, many, or a class for an expanded clone.

clone_size: -
v_call: TRBV12-3/TRBV12-4
j_call: TRBJ2-1
d_call: TRBD2
cdr3_nt: TGTGCCAGCAGTCGCGAGTCTAGCGGGGGGGAGCAGTTCTTC
cdr3_aa: CASSRESSGGEQFF

clone_size: -
v_call: TRBV12-3/TRBV12-4
j_call: TRBJ2-7
d_call: TRBD1
cdr3_nt: TGTGCCAGCAGTTTAGAGGGGACAGGGGGCGACGAGCAGTACTTC
cdr3_aa: CASSLEGTGGDEQYF

clone_size: -
v_call: TRBV6-6
j_call: TRBJ2-3
d_call: -
cdr3_nt: TGTGCCAGCAGTAATACAGCTACGCAGTATTTT
cdr3_aa: CASSNTATQYF

clone_size: -
v_call: TRBV5-5
j_call: TRBJ2-1
d_call: -
cdr3_nt: TGTGCCAGCAGCTTGTCCCAGGGATCGCAAGCCCCGTTCTTC
cdr3_aa: CASSLSQGSQAPFF

clone_size: few
v_call: TRBV7-2
j_call: TRBJ2-3
d_call: TRBD1
cdr3_nt: TGTGCCAGCAGCGGAAGGGGTCAGGGGGCAACAGATACGCAGTATTTT
cdr3_aa: CASSGRGQGATDTQYF

clone_size: -
v_call: TRBV18
j_call: TRBJ2-5
d_call: -
cdr3_nt: TGTGCCAGCTCACCACCGAGGGGATCGGTGGAGACCCAGTACTTC
cdr3_aa: CASSPPRGSVETQYF

clone_size: -
v_call: TRBV5-1
j_call: TRBJ2-7
d_call: TRBD2
cdr3_nt: TGCGCCAGCGGGGGACTAGCCTCCTACGAGCAGTACTTC
cdr3_aa: CASGGLASYEQYF

clone_size: few
v_call: TRBV7-2
j_call: TRBJ2-1
d_call: TRBD2
cdr3_nt: TGTGCCAGCAGCGGTCGGAGGGACGGGGGGGCTAATGAGCAGTTCTTC
cdr3_aa: CASSGRRDGGANEQFF

clone_size: -
v_call: TRBV5-1
j_call: TRBJ1-5
d_call: TRBD1
cdr3_nt: TGCGCCAGCAGCACCGGGACAGGGGGCAATCAGCCCCAGCATTTT
cdr3_aa: CASSTGTGGNQPQHF

clone_size: many
v_call: TRBV19
j_call: TRBJ2-5
d_call: TRBD2
cdr3_nt: TGTGCCAGTGGGACTAGCTTCTACCAAGAGACCCAGTACTTC
cdr3_aa: CASGTSFYQETQYF

clone_size: -
v_call: TRBV11-2
j_call: TRBJ1-1
d_call: -
cdr3_nt: TGTGCCAGCAGCCTGACACAGAGGAACACTGAAGCTTTCTTT
cdr3_aa: CASSLTQRNTEAFF

clone_size: few
v_call: TRBV6-2/TRBV6-3
j_call: TRBJ1-5
d_call: TRBD1
cdr3_nt: TGTGCCAGCAGCACCGGGACAGGGGGTAGGACCCAGCATTTT
cdr3_aa: CASSTGTGGRTQHF

clone_size: -
v_call: TRBV4-3
j_call: TRBJ2-1
d_call: -
cdr3_nt: TGCGCCAGCAGCCAAGTAATCCGGGCCTACAATGAGCAGTTCTTC
cdr3_aa: CASSQVIRAYNEQFF

clone_size: -
v_call: TRBV6-5
j_call: TRBJ2-7
d_call: -
cdr3_nt: TGTGCCAGCAGTTACTCGAGCGAGCAGTACTTC
cdr3_aa: CASSYSSEQYF

clone_size: few
v_call: TRBV4-1
j_call: TRBJ2-3
d_call: TRBD2
cdr3_nt: TGCGCCAGCAGCCAAGAACGGGGGGAGGGGAGGGATACGCAGTATTTT
cdr3_aa: CASSQERGEGRDTQYF

clone_size: few
v_call: TRBV7-9
j_call: TRBJ2-2
d_call: TRBD2
cdr3_nt: TGTGCCACCCAGCGGGGCACCGGGGAGCTGTTTTTT
cdr3_aa: CATQRGTGELFF

clone_size: few
v_call: TRBV7-2
j_call: TRBJ1-2
d_call: -
cdr3_nt: TGTGCCAGCAGCCTCAGGGGACCATCCCGAGGCTACACCTTC
cdr3_aa: CASSLRGPSRGYTF

clone_size: -
v_call: TRBV4-1
j_call: TRBJ2-3
d_call: -
cdr3_nt: TGCGCCAGCAGCCAAGAGGGACCCTCCAGCACAGATACGCAGTATTTT
cdr3_aa: CASSQEGPSSTDTQYF

clone_size: -
v_call: TRBV9
j_call: TRBJ2-3
d_call: -
cdr3_nt: TGTGCCAGCAGCGTTGGTTGGGGCACAGATACGCAGTATTTT
cdr3_aa: CASSVGWGTDTQYF

clone_size: -
v_call: TRBV29-1
j_call: TRBJ2-5
d_call: -
cdr3_nt: TGCAGCGTTGCTCGGACTACCCAAGAGACCCAGTACTTC
cdr3_aa: CSVARTTQETQYF

clone_size: many
v_call: TRBV6-6
j_call: TRBJ2-1
d_call: -
cdr3_nt: TGTGCCAGCAGCGGAAGCTCCTACAATGAGCAGTTCTTC
cdr3_aa: CASSGSSYNEQFF

clone_size: many
v_call: TRBV12-3/TRBV12-4
j_call: TRBJ1-4
d_call: -
cdr3_nt: TGTGCCAGCAGTTCGGGGGAAAAACTGTTTTTT
cdr3_aa: CASSSGEKLFF

clone_size: few
v_call: TRBV10-3
j_call: TRBJ2-1
d_call: -
cdr3_nt: TGTGCCATCCGGGCAGGGCAAACCTCCTACAATGAGCAGTTCTTC
cdr3_aa: CAIRAGQTSYNEQFF

clone_size: once
v_call: TRBV6-1
j_call: TRBJ1-4
d_call: TRBD1
cdr3_nt: TGTGCCAGCAGTCCTCCGACAGGGCTCTCTGAAAAACTGTTTTTT
cdr3_aa: CASSPPTGLSEKLFF

clone_size: few
v_call: TRBV5-4
j_call: TRBJ2-3
d_call: TRBD1
cdr3_nt: TGTGCCAGCAGCGGACAGGGGGCGCCCACAGATACGCAGTATTTT
cdr3_aa: CASSGQGAPTDTQYF

clone_size: few
v_call: TRBV19
j_call: TRBJ1-3
d_call: -
cdr3_nt: TGTGCCAGTAGTATCTCGGGGCTTATTACTGGAAACACCATATATTTT
cdr3_aa: CASSISGLITGNTIYF

clone_size: -
v_call: TRBV5-5
j_call: TRBJ2-1
d_call: -
cdr3_nt: TGTGCCAGCGAGGGGAATGAGCAGTTCTTC
cdr3_aa: CASEGNEQFF

clone_size: -
v_call: TRBV7-2
j_call: TRBJ1-3
d_call: -
cdr3_nt: TGTGCCAGCAGCATGCGTGGAAACACCATATATTTT
cdr3_aa: CASSMRGNTIYF

clone_size: -
v_call: TRBV29-1
j_call: TRBJ2-1
d_call: -
cdr3_nt: TGCAGCGTTTTATGGCTAGCTAGGGTCAATGAGCAGTTCTTC
cdr3_aa: CSVLWLARVNEQFF